Detailed here is one TCR beta chain. What it recognizes is unknown. V dropped 5 bases and J dropped 6 bases, with 17 bases sitting between them. This CDR3 is built from 14 residues. Germline CDR1 reads ENHRY; CDR2 reads SYGVKD. This entry is derived from a study of cytomegalovirus exposure and HLA in healthy donors. General observations from the study: Associated with cytomegalovirus, according to the listing, were some 150 TCR beta chains.

13 Jbeta primers and 60 Vbeta primers were used for the PCR. Profiled with immunoSEQ multiplex PCR; TCRdb holds only in-frame clones, not every one. This sample has 200,000 to 250,000 clones, with 82% found just once. This chain links TRBV10-3 with TRBJ2-7; tentatively, D is TRBD2 (5 bases). Sequencing was carried out using PBMCs. The source is a woman in her thirties or forties in good health and CMV-seronegative. For the CDR3, the DNA is TGTGCCATCAGTCGTGAATCGGGCGAGGGCGAGCAGTACTTC. It specifies CAISRESGEGEQYF.